This TCR beta chain emerged from a study of T cell repertoires in cytomegalovirus infection. Study context: The authors used CMV epitopes that were HLA-C-restricted (recently identified) and HLA-B-restricted (well studied). Public TCR beta signatures were indicative of both CMV infection and a matching HLA type. Study findings and constraints: Ex vivo, HLA-C-restricted CMV-specific TCR beta clonotypes prevailed over the rest of the response. Public TCR beta family frequency separated CMV-and-HLA carriers, including in an independent cohort.

Details on this clonotype: The antigen is unknown.

The CDR3 runs 19 residues. CDR1 ENHRY and CDR2 SYGVKD come from the germline V gene. V was clipped by 0 bases and J by 3 bases; unmatched bases: 12. TCRdb re-derived calls from the reads in MiXCR, one entry per CDR3 protein. The repertoire holds roughly 990,000 distinct CDR3 sequences, with less than 40% as singletons. The source was cultured CD8+ T cells from PBMCs, collected from culture after CMV antigen stimulation. This clonotype was obtained from a human donor in good health (CMV status not recorded). Some clones in this sample may be carry-over from other donors' samples. The chain combines TRBV10-3 with TRBJ2-1; 9 nucleotides match TRBD2. The CDR3: CAISESGSGGPTLYNEQFF. CDR3 sequence (DNA): TGTGCCATCAGTGAGTCAGGTAGCGGGGGACCCACCCTCTACAATGAGCAGTTCTTC.